This TCR beta chain came from a study of T cell repertoires in cytomegalovirus infection. The wider study: The study used recently identified HLA-C-restricted and well-studied HLA-B-restricted CMV epitopes. Public TCR beta signatures provided an indication of both CMV infection and a matching HLA type.

Broader study findings: CMV-specific TCR beta clonotypes restricted by HLA-C dominated the ex vivo response. Carriage of CMV together with the relevant HLA was identifiable through cumulative public TCR beta family frequency.

There are many counts of this clonotype. Its specificity is not known. The germline CDR1 and CDR2 sequences are MGHRA and YSYEKL. This CDR3 comprises 14 residues. V lost 4 bases to trimming and J lost 5 bases, with 14 bases between them. Via MiXCR, TCRdb re-called the reads, giving one row per CDR3 protein. The sample has fewer than 70,000 distinct CDR3 sequences; around 28% are singletons. The J gene is TRBJ1-1, the V gene TRBV4-1; maybe TRBD1 (6 bases). Sequenced material: CD8+ T cells from cultured PBMCs, taken from culture after CMV antigen stimulation. The source is a human donor in good health (CMV status not recorded). Some clones in this sample may be carry-over from other donors' samples. The CDR3 protein is CASSPGAGTTEAFF. In nucleotides, the CDR3 is TGCGCCAGCAGCCCAGGGGCGGGAACAACTGAAGCTTTCTTT.